This TCR beta chain was captured in a study of blood T cell repertoires in COVID-19. Study at large: Italy, Spain and the United States were the sources of the convalescent and acute COVID-19 samples. T cells, B-cell-depleted T cells, or PBMCs provided the cDNA or gDNA that served as material.

Study processing details: Estimated nucleated cell counts came from reference gene primer amplification. TCRdb's table, derived via immunoSEQ multiplex PCR, lists solely in-frame clones and lacks some. V and J calls and clone size are given by that table; D and trimming were obtained from the DNA. The repertoire holds over 100,000 clones, roughly 81% seen once, with more than 9% in the top ten. V lost 5 bases and J lost 6, with 20 bases in between. Germline-derived CDR1 and CDR2 are SNHLY and FYNNEI. The CDR3 runs 15 residues. The chain carries TRBV2 and TRBJ2-7; D is perhaps TRBD1 (6 bases). Specimen: peripheral blood. This TCR was sampled from a human donor in a cohort sampled during active COVID-19. The CDR3 DNA reads TGTGCCAGCAGTCGACCCGGGACACGGCCTCGCGAGCAGTACTTC. Amino acids: CASSRPGTRPREQYF.